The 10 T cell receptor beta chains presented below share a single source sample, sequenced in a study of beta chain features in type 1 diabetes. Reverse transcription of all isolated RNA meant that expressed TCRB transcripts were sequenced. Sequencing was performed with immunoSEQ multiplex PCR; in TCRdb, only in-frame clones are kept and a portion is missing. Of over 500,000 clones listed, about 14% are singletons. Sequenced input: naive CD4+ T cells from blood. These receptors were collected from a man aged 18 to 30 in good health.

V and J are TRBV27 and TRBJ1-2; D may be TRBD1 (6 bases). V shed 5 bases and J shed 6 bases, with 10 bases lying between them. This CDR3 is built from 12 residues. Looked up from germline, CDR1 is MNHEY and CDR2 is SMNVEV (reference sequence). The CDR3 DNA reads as TGTGCCAGCAGTCATCAGGGGCATGGCTACACCTTC. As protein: CASSHQGHGYTF.

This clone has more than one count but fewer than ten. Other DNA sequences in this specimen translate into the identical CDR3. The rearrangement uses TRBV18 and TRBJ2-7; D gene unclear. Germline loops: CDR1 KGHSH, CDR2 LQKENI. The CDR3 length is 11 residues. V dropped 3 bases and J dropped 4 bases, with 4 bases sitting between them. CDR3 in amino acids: CASSPEYEQYF. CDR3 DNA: TGTGCCAGCTCACCTGAATACGAGCAGTACTTC.

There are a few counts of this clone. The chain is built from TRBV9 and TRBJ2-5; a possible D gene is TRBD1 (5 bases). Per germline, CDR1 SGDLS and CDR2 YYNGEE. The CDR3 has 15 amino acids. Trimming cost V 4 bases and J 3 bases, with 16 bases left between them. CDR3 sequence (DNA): TGTGCCAGCAGCAGTAAGGCCCACAGGAAAGAGACCCAGTACTTC. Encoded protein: CASSSKAHRKETQYF.

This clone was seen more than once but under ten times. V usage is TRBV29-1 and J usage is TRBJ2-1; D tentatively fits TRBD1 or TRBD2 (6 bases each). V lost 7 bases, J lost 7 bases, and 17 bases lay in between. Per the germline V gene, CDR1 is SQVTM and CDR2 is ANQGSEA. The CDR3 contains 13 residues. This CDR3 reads CSAARGVGNEQFF. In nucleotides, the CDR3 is TGCAGCGCCGCAAGGGGGGTGGGTAATGAGCAGTTCTTC.

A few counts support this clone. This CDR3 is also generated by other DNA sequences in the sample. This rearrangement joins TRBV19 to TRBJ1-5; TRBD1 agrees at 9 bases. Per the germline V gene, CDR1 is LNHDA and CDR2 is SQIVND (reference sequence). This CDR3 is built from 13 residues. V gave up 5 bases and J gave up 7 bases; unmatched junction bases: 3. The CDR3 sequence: CASSPTGGQPQHF. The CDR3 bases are TGTGCCAGTAGTCCAACAGGGGGCCAGCCCCAGCATTTT. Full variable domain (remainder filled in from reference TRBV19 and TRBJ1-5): DGGITQSPKYLFRKEGQNVTLSCEQNLNHDAMYWYRQDPGQGLRLIYYSQIVNDFQKGDIAEGYSVSREKKESFPLTVTSAQKNPTAFYLCASSPTGGQPQHFGDGTRLSIL.

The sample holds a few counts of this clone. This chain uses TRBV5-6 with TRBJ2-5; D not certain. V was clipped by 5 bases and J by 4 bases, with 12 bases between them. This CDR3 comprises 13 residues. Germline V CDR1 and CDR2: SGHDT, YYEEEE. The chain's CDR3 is CASRIRATETQYF. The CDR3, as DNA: TGTGCCAGCAGAATAAGGGCTACAGAGACCCAGTACTTC.

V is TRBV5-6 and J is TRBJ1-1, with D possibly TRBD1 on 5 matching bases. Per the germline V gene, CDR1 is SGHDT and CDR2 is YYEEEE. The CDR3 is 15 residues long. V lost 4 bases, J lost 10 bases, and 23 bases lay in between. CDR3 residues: CASSREMTARLGAFF. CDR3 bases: TGTGCCAGCAGCCGAGAAATGACAGCCCGGTTGGGAGCTTTCTTT.

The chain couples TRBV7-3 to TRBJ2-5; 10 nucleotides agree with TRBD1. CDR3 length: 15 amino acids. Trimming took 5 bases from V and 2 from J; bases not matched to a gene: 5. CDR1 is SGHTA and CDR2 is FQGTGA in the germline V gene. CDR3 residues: CASSLDRGRQETQYF. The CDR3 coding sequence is TGTGCCAGCAGCCTAGACAGGGGGCGGCAAGAGACCCAGTACTTC.

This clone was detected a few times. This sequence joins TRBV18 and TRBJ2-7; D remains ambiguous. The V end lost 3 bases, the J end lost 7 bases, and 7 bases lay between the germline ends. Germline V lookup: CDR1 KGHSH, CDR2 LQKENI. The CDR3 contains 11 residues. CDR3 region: CASSPLVEQYF. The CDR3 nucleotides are TGTGCCAGCTCACCCTTGGTTGAGCAGTACTTC.

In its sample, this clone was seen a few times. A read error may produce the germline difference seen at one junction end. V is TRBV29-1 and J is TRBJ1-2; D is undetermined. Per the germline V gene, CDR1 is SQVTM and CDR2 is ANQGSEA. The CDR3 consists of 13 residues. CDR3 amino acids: CSVEGLGMGGYTF. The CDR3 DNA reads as TGCAGCGTCGAAGGGTTAGGGATGGGCGGCTACACCTTC.